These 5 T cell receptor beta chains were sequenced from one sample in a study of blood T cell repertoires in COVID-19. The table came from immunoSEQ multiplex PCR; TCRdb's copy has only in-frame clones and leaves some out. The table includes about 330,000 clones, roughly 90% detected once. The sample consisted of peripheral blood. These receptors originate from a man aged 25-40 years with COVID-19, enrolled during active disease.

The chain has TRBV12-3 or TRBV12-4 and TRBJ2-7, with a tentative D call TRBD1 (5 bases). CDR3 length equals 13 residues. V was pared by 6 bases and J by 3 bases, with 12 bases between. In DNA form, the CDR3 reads TGTGCCAGCAGCCTGACAGTCTACTACGAGCAGTACTTC. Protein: CASSLTVYYEQYF.

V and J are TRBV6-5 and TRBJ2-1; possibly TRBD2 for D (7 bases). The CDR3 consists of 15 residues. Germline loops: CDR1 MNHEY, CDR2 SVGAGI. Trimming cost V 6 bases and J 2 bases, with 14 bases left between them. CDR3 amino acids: CASRGEGVAYNEQFF. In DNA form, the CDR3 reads TGTGCCAGCAGAGGGGAGGGGGTAGCCTACAATGAGCAGTTCTTC.

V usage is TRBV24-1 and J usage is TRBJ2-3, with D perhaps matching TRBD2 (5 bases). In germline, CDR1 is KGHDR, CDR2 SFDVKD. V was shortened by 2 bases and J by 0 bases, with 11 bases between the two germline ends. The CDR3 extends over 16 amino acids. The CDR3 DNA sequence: TGTGCCACCAGTGATTGGAGAGGCGGGAGCACAGATACGCAGTATTTT. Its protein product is CATSDWRGGSTDTQYF.

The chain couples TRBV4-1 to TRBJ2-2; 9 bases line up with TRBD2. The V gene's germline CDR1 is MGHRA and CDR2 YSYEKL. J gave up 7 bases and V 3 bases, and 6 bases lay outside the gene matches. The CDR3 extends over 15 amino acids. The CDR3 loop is CASSQELAGVGELFF. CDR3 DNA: TGCGCCAGCAGCCAGGAACTAGCGGGCGTCGGGGAGCTGTTTTTT.

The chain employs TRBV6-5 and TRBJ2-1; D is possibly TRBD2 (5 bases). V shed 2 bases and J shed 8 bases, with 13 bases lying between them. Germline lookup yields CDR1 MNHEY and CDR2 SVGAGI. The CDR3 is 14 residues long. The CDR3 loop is CASSYAEGSHEQFF. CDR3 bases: TGTGCCAGCAGTTACGCGGAAGGGAGCCATGAGCAGTTCTTC.